One T cell receptor beta chain is described in this entry. Its antigen remains unidentified. These data come from a study of cytotoxic CD8 clonotypes in ibrutinib-treated CLL. The germline CDR1 and CDR2 sequences are KGHSH and LQKENI. V lost 5 bases and J lost 2, with 15 bases in between. The CDR3 consists of 16 residues. Regarding the study as a whole: Contraction or stability on treatment characterized the public clonotypes, which were uncommon. Patients had baseline clonality above age-matched healthy donors, and this clonality moved with circulating CD8+ T-cell counts. Elevated clonality accompanied ibrutinib response, with a return toward baseline values at progression.

TCRdb's table, derived via immunoSEQ multiplex PCR, lists solely in-frame clones and lacks some. There are 150,000 or so clones in the sample; 80% occur only once, and approximately 7.6% lies in the top ten. The chain couples TRBV18 to TRBJ2-2, with D perhaps TRBD1 or TRBD2 (6 bases each). Sequencing used PBMCs, obtained after 36 months of ibrutinib treatment. The sequence derives from a human donor with chronic lymphocytic leukemia. In nucleotides, the CDR3 is TGTGCCAGCTCAATTCGGCCGGGGGCAAACACCGGGGAGCTGTTTTTT. This gives the protein CASSIRPGANTGELFF.